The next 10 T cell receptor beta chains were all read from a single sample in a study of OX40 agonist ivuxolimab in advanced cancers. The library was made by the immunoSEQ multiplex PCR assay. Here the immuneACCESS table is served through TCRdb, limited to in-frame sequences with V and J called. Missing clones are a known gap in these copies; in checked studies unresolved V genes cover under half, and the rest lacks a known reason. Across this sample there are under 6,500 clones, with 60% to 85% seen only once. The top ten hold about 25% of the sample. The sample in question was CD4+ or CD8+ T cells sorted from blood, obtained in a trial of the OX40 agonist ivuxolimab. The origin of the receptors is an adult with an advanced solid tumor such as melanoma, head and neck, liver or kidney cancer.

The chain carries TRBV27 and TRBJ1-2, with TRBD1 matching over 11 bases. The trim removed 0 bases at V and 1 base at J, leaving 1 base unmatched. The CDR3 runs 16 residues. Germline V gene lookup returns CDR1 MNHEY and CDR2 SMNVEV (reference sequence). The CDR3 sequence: CASSLSGQGGNYGYTF. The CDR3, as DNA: TGTGCCAGCAGTTTATCGGGACAGGGGGGTAACTATGGCTACACCTTC.

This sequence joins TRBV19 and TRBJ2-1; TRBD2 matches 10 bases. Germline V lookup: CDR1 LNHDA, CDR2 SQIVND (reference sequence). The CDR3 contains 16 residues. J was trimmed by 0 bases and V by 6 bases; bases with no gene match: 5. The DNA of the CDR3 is TGTGCCAGTAGCCCTAGCGGGAGCTCCTCCTACAATGAGCAGTTCTTC. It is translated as CASSPSGSSSYNEQFF.

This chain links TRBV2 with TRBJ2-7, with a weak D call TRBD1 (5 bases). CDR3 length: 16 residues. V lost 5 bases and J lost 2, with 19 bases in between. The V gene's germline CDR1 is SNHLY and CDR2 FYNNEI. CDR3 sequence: CASSSLGGARAYEQYF. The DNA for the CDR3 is TGTGCCAGCAGTTCCCTGGGTGGGGCCAGGGCCTACGAGCAGTACTTC.

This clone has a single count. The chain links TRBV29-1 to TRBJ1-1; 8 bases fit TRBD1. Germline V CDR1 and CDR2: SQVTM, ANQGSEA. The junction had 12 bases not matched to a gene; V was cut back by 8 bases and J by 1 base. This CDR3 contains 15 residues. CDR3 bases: TGCAGCTTCCGACTTAGGCAGGGGGCGAACACTGAAGCTTTCTTT. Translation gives CSFRLRQGANTEAFF. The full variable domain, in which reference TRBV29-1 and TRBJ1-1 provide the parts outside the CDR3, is SAVISQKPSRDICQRGTSLTIQCQVDSQVTMMFWYRQQPGQSLTLIATANQGSEATYESGFVIDKFPISRPNLTFSTLTVSNMSPEDSSIYLCSFRLRQGANTEAFFGQGTRLTVV.

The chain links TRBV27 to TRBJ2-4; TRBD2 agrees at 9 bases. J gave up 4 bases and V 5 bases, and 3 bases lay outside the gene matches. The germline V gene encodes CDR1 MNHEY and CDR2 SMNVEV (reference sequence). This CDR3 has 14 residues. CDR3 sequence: CASSRTSAKNIQYF. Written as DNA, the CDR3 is TGTGCCAGCAGTCGGACTAGCGCAAAAAACATTCAGTACTTC.

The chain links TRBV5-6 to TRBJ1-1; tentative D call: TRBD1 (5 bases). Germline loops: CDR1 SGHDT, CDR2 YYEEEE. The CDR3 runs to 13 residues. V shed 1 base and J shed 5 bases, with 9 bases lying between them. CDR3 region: CASSLTGRTEAFF. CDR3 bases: TGTGCCAGCAGCTTGACAGGAAGGACTGAAGCTTTCTTT.

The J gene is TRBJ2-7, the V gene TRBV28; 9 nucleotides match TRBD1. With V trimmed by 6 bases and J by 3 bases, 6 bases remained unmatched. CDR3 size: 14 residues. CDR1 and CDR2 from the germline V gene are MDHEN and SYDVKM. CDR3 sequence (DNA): TGTGCCAGCAGCTCGACAGGGGGTAACTACGAGCAGTACTTC. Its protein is CASSSTGGNYEQYF.

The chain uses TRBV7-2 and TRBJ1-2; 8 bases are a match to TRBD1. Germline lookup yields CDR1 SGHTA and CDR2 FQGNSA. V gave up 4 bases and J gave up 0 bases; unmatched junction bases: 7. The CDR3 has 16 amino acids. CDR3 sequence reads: CASSSGTGDANYGYTF. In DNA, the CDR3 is TGTGCCAGCAGCTCAGGGACAGGCGATGCTAACTATGGCTACACCTTC.

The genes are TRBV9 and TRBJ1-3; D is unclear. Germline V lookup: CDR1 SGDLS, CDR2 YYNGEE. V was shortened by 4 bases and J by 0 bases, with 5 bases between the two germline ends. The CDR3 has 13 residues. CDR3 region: CASSPNSGNTIYF. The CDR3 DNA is TGTGCCAGCAGCCCAAACTCTGGAAACACCATATATTTT.

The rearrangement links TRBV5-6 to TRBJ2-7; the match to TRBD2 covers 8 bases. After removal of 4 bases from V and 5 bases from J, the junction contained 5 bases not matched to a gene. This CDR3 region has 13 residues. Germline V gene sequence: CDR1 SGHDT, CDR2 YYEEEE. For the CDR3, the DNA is TGTGCCAGCAGCGCCCCGGGAGGGCACGAGCAGTACTTC. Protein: CASSAPGGHEQYF. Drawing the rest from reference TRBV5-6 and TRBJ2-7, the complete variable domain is DAGVTQSPTHLIKTRGQQVTLRCSPKSGHDTVSWYQQALGQGPQFIFQYYEEEERQRGNFPDRFSGHQFPNYSSELNVNALLLGDSALYLCASSAPGGHEQYFGPGTRLTVT.